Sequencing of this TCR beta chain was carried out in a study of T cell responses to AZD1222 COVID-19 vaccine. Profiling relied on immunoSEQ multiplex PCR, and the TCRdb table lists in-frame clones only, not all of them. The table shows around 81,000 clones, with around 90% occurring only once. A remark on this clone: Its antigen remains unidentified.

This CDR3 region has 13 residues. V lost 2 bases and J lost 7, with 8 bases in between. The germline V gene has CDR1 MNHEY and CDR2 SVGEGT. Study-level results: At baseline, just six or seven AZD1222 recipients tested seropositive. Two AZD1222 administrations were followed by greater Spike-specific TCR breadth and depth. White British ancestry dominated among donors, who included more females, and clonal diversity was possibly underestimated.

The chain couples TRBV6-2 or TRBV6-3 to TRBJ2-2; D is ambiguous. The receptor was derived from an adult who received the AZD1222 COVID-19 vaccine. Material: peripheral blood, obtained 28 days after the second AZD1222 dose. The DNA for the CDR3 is TGTGCCAGCAGTTACATCCTAAACGGGGAGCTGTTTTTT. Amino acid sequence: CASSYILNGELFF.